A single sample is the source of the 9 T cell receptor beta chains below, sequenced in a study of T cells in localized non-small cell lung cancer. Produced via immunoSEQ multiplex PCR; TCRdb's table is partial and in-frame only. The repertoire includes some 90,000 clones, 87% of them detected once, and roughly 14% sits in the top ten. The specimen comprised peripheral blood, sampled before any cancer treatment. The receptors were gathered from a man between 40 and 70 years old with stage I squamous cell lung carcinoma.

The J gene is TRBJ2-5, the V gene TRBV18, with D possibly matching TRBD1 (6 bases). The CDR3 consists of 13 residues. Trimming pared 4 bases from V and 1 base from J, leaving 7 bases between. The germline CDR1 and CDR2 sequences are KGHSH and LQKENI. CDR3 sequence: CASSLDSQETQYF. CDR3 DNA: TGTGCCAGCTCACTGGACAGCCAAGAGACCCAGTACTTC. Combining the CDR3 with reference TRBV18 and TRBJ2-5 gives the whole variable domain NAGVMQNPRHLVRRRGQEARLRCSPMKGHSHVYWYRQLPEEGLKFMVYLQKENIIDESGMPKERFSAEFPKEGPSILRIQQVVRGDSAAYFCASSLDSQETQYFGPGTRLLVL.

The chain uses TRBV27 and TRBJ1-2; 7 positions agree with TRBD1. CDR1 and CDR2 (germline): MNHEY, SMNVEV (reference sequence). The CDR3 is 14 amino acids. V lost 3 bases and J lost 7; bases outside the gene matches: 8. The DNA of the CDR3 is TGTGCCAGCAGTTTTAGGGGGCGTTCGAGTGGCTACACCTTC. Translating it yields CASSFRGRSSGYTF.

CDR3 amino acids: CAISESWLARGNTEAFF. The CDR3 DNA sequence: TGTGCCATCAGTGAGTCTTGGCTCGCCCGCGGGAACACTGAAGCTTTCTTT. The V gene is TRBV10-3, the J gene TRBJ1-1; no clear D gene. The CDR3 is 17 amino acids. Between the trimmed V and J ends, which lost 0 bases and 1 base, there was a span of 15 bases. Germline V gives CDR1 ENHRY, CDR2 SYGVKD.

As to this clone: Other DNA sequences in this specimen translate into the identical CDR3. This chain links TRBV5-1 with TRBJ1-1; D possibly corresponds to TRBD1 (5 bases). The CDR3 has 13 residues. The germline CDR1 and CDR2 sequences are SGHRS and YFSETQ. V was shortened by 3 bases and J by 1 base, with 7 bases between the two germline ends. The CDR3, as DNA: TGCGCCAGCAGCTCGCAGGGGAACACTGAAGCTTTCTTT. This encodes CASSSQGNTEAFF.

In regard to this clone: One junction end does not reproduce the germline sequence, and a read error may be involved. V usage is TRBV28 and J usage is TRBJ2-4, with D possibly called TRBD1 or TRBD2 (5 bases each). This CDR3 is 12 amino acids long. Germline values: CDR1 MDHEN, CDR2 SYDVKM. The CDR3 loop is CASSLIGTTLQF. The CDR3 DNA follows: TGTGCCAGCAGTCTCATAGGGACCACTCTCCAATTC.

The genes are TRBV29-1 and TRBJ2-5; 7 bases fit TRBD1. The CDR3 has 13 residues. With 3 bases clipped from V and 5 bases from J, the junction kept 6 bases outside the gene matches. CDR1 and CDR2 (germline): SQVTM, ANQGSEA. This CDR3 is CSVERQGRETQYF. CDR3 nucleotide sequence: TGCAGCGTTGAGCGACAGGGCAGGGAGACCCAGTACTTC.

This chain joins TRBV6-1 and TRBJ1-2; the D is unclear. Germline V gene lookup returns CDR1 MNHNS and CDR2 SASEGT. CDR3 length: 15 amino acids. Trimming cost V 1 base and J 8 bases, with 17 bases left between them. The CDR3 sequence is CASSEDIKGLGGYTF. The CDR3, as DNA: TGTGCCAGCAGTGAAGATATTAAGGGCCTGGGAGGCTACACCTTC.

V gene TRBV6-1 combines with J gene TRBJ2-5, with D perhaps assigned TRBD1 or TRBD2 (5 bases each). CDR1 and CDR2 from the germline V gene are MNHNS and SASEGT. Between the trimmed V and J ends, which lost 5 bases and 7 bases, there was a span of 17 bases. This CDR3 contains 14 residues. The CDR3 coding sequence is TGTGCCAGCAGTCCCCGGGACCGGGGTGGGACCCAGTACTTC. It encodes CASSPRDRGGTQYF.

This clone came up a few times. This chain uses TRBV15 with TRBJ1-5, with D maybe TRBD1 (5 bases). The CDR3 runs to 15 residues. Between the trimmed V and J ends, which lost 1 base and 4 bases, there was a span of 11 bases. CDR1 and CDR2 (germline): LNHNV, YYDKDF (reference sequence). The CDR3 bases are TGTGCCACCAGCAGAGTAGGTCAGGGTAATCAGCCCCAGCATTTT. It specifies CATSRVGQGNQPQHF.